Listed below are T cell receptor beta chains from one sample, sequenced in a study of cytomegalovirus exposure and HLA in healthy donors. The repertoire was sequenced with immunoSEQ multiplex PCR; TCRdb's copy has only in-frame clones and lacks some. The sample includes roughly 200,000 clones, roughly three quarters seen only once; the top ten take over 2.5%. Sample: PBMCs. Receptors were obtained from a male donor in good health and CMV-seronegative. CDR3s include the opening cysteine and the closing phenylalanine or tryptophan. D genes are given only for firm matches. A clone size is listed for some rows: how often the clone was seen (once, few, many), or a class if it is expanded.

>TRBV7-6|.|once|TRBJ2-5
TGTGCCAGCAGCTTAGCGGCCAGGGCCGGGCAAGAGACCCAGTACTTC
CASSLAARAGQETQYF
>TRBV19|.|.|TRBJ2-1
TGTGCCAGTAGTATATGGCGGAAGGAGCAGTTCTTC
CASSIWRKEQFF
>TRBV10-2|.|.|TRBJ1-3
TGCGCCAGCAGTGGAGGAGTCAGAAGCTCTGGAAACACCATATATTTT
CASSGGVRSSGNTIYF
>TRBV6-5|TRBD1|.|TRBJ2-5
TGTGCCAGCAGTCCCGACAGGGGGGAGACCCAGTACTTC
CASSPDRGETQYF
>TRBV6-1|.|.|TRBJ1-1
TGTGCCAGCAGTGCCTTTCCCGACAGCCCGTTCACTGAAGCTTTCTTT
CASSAFPDSPFTEAFF
>TRBV28|.|.|TRBJ1-1
TGTGCCAGCAGTTTACAGGGCCCCCTGAACACTGAAGCTTTCTTT
CASSLQGPLNTEAFF
>TRBV28|.|.|TRBJ1-2
TGTGCCAGCAGTTTATATTCAGGGAACTATGGCTACACCTTC
CASSLYSGNYGYTF
>TRBV11-2|TRBD1|.|TRBJ1-4
TGTGCCAGCAGCTTAGAAGGGACAGCGGCTGAAAAACTGTTTTTT
CASSLEGTAAEKLFF
>TRBV29-1|.|few|TRBJ1-5
TGCAGCGTTGAAGGGGAGGAAGATCAGCCCCAGCATTTT
CSVEGEEDQPQHF
>TRBV11-2|TRBD1|few|TRBJ2-7
TGTGCCAGCAGTCTCGGGACAGGTACCTACGAGCAGTACTTC
CASSLGTGTYEQYF
>TRBV18|TRBD2|.|TRBJ2-1
TGTGCCAGCTCACCCGGGACTAGCGGGGAAAGGGAGCAGTTCTTC
CASSPGTSGEREQFF
>TRBV28|TRBD1|.|TRBJ1-3
TGTGCCAGCAGTTTGCTACCGGGACAGGGGCACACCATATATTTT
CASSLLPGQGHTIYF
>TRBV11-2|.|.|TRBJ1-6
TGTGCCAGCAGCCGGGTGGGGACATATAATTCACCCCTCCACTTT
CASSRVGTYNSPLHF
>TRBV5-1|.|few|TRBJ2-1
TGCGCCAGCAGCTTGTTAGGGGCCTACAATGAGCAGTTCTTC
CASSLLGAYNEQFF
>TRBV9|.|.|TRBJ2-7
TGTGCCAGCAGCGAATACTCAGGGGAATTCAGCGAGCAGTACTTC
CASSEYSGEFSEQYF
>TRBV6-6|.|.|TRBJ1-2
TGTGCCAGCAGTTCGACAGGTCTCAATGGCTACACCTTC
CASSSTGLNGYTF
>TRBV19|.|.|TRBJ1-2
TGTGCCAGTAGTCCCGACAGCTATGGCTACACCTTC
CASSPDSYGYTF
>TRBV11-2|.|.|TRBJ2-6
TGTGCCAGCAGCCTCCAGCTAGTCTCTGGGGCCAACGTCCTGACTTTC
CASSLQLVSGANVLTF
>TRBV19|TRBD1|.|TRBJ1-1
TGTGCCAGTAGTCTACCCGGGACAGGGAGCACTGAAGCTTTCTTT
CASSLPGTGSTEAFF
>TRBV6-6|TRBD2|.|TRBJ2-3
TGTGCCAGCACAAAGGGACTAGCGGGGTGGAATACGCAGTATTTT
CASTKGLAGWNTQYF